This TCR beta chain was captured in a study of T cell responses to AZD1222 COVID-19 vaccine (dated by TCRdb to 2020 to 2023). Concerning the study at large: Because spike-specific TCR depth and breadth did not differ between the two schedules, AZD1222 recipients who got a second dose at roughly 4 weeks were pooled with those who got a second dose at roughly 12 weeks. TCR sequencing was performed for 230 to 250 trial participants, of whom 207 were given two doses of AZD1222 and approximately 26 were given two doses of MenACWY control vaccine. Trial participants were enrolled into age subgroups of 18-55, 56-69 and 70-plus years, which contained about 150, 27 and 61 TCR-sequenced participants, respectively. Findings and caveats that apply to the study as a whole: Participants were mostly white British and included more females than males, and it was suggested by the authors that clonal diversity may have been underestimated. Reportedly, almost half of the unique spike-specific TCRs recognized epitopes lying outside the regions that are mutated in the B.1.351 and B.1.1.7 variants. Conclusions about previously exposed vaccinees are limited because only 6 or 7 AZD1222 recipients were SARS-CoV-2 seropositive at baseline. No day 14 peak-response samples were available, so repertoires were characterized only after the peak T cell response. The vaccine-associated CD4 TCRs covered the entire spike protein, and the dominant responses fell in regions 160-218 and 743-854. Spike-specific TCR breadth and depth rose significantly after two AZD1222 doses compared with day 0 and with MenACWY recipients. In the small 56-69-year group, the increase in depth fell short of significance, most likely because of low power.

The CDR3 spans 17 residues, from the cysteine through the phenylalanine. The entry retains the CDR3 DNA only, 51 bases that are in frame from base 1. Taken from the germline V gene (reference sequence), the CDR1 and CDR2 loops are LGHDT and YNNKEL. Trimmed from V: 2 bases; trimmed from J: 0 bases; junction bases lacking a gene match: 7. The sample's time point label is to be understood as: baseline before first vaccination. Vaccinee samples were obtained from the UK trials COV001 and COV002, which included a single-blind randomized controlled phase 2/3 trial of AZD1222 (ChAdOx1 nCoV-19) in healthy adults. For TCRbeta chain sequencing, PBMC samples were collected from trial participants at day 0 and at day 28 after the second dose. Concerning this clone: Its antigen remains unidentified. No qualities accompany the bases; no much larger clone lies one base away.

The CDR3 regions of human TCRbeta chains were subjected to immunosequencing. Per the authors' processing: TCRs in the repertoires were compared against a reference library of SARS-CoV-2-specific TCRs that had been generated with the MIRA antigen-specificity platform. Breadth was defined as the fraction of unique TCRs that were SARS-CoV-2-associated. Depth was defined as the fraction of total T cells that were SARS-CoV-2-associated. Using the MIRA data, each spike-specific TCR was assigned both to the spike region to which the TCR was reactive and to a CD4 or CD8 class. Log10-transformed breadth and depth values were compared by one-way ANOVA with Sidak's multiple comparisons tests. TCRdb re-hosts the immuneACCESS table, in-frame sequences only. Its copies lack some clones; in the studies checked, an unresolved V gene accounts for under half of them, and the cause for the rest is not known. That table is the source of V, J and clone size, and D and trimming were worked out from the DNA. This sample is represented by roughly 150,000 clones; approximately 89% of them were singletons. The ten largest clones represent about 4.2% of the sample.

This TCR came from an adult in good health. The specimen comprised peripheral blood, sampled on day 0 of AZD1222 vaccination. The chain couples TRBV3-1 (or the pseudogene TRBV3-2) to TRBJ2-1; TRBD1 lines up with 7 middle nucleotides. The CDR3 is CASSQTGTAHSYNEQFF. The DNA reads TGTGCCAGCAGCCAAACCGGGACAGCCCACTCCTACAATGAGCAGTTCTTC.